Listed below are T cell receptor beta chains from one sample, sequenced in a study of patients and donors after allogeneic stem cell transplantation. TCRdb redid the calling of the RT-PCR reads with MiXCR, one entry per CDR3 protein. This table has approximately 150,000 distinct CDR3 sequences, about 40% appearing once. Material: blood, either unsorted or a sorted T cell fraction (not recorded which). Source of these receptors: a human donor who was either an allogeneic HSCT recipient or a stem cell or donor lymphocyte infusion donor (not recorded which). It is not recorded whose cells these are; they may come from a transplant donor. CDR3s include the opening cysteine and the closing phenylalanine or tryptophan. A D gene is named only where the DNA matches it firmly. The size entry is marked missing in some rows and otherwise reads once, few, many or a size class.

len	abundance	j_gene	d_gene	v_gene	CDR3aa	CDR3nt
15	.	TRBJ2-1	TRBD1	TRBV5-1	CASSLAGTGGEWQFF	TGCGCCAGCAGCTTGGCCGGGACAGGGGGCGAGTGGCAGTTCTTC
15	.	TRBJ2-1	TRBD2	TRBV6-1	CASSDVAGGSNEQFF	TGTGCCAGCAGCGATGTAGCGGGGGGAAGCAATGAGCAGTTCTTC
16	.	TRBJ1-6	TRBD1	TRBV3-1	CASSQERGTVNSPLHF	TGTGCCAGCAGCCAGGAGAGGGGGACAGTAAATTCACCCCTCCACTTT
10	few	TRBJ1-4	.	TRBV20-1	CSASVEGLFF	TGCAGTGCTTCAGTGGAGGGACTGTTTTTT
14	few	TRBJ1-2	TRBD1	TRBV10-3	CAISERTGSDGYTF	TGTGCCATCAGTGAGAGGACAGGGTCGGATGGCTACACCTTC
16	.	TRBJ2-2	TRBD2	TRBV12-3/TRBV12-4	CASSPVSGGNTGELFF	TGTGCCAGCAGCCCCGTAAGCGGGGGGAACACCGGGGAGCTGTTTTTT
12	many	TRBJ1-4	.	TRBV12-3/TRBV12-4	CASSPRNEKLFF	TGTGCCAGCAGTCCCCGAAATGAAAAACTGTTTTTT
17	.	TRBJ1-1	TRBD1	TRBV7-9	CASVNPGGRSANTEAFF	TGTGCCAGTGTGAACCCAGGGGGCCGTTCAGCGAACACTGAAGCTTTCTTT
14	.	TRBJ2-5	.	TRBV9	CASSNGGHQETQYF	TGTGCCAGCAGCAACGGGGGGCACCAAGAGACCCAGTACTTC
15	.	TRBJ2-1	.	TRBV7-8	CASSLGGATYNEQFF	TGTGCCAGCAGCTTAGGGGGGGCCACCTACAATGAGCAGTTCTTC
14	.	TRBJ1-3	.	TRBV12-3/TRBV12-4	CASRTSKGGNTIYF	TGTGCCAGCAGGACATCAAAGGGCGGAAACACCATATATTTT
15	.	TRBJ1-6	TRBD1	TRBV7-6	CASSFLDRGNSPLHF	TGTGCCAGCAGCTTCCTTGACAGGGGTAATTCACCCCTCCACTTT
15	.	TRBJ2-7	TRBD1	TRBV12-3/TRBV12-4	CASSRLDRSSYEQYF	TGTGCCAGCAGTAGACTGGACAGGTCTTCCTACGAGCAGTACTTC
14	many	TRBJ1-6	.	TRBV12-3/TRBV12-4	CASRGAANNSPLHF	TGTGCCAGCAGAGGGGCAGCCAATAATTCACCCCTCCACTTT
15	.	TRBJ1-5	TRBD1	TRBV4-3	CASSLHWQGDQPQHF	TGCGCCAGCAGCCTCCACTGGCAGGGGGATCAGCCCCAGCATTTT
11	.	TRBJ2-1	.	TRBV12-3/TRBV12-4	CASSFGNEQFF	TGTGCCAGCAGTTTTGGGAATGAGCAGTTCTTC
15	.	TRBJ1-5	TRBD1	TRBV27	CASRRDRVDNQPQHF	TGTGCCAGTCGGAGGGACAGGGTTGACAATCAGCCCCAGCATTTT
13	.	TRBJ1-3	.	TRBV20-1	CSASPIPGNIIYF	TGCAGTGCTAGCCCGATTCCTGGAAACATCATATATTTT
17	.	TRBJ1-1	TRBD1	TRBV6-6	CASSYPTGALGDTEAFF	TGTGCCAGCAGTTACCCCACAGGGGCATTAGGGGACACTGAAGCTTTCTTT
13	.	TRBJ1-6	.	TRBV20-1	CSAQGSYNSPLHF	TGCAGTGCCCAGGGGTCCTATAATTCACCCCTCCACTTT
14	.	TRBJ2-7	TRBD1	TRBV12-3/TRBV12-4	CASSLGQGPYEQYF	TGTGCCAGCAGTTTGGGACAGGGCCCCTACGAGCAGTACTTC
16	few	TRBJ1-5	TRBD1	TRBV4-3	CASSQDPGQGRQPQHF	TGCGCCAGCAGCCAAGATCCCGGACAGGGGCGGCAGCCCCAGCATTTT
12	once	TRBJ1-2	.	TRBV6-5	CASLSGAYGYTF	TGTGCCAGCCTGTCCGGGGCCTATGGCTACACCTTC
16	few	TRBJ2-3	TRBD2	TRBV9	CASSVDGAGSTDTQYF	TGTGCCAGCAGCGTAGATGGAGCGGGGTCGACAGATACGCAGTATTTT
14	.	TRBJ2-1	TRBD1	TRBV6-6	CVALAQGAFNEQFF	TGTGTAGCACTCGCCCAGGGGGCGTTCAATGAGCAGTTCTTC
16	many	TRBJ1-5	.	TRBV6-6	CASSLLGTASNQPQHF	TGTGCCAGCAGTTTGCTTGGGACGGCCAGCAATCAGCCCCAGCATTTT
16	.	TRBJ2-1	.	TRBV11-2	CASSLFLIVPYNEQFF	TGTGCCAGCAGCTTATTCTTAATAGTCCCCTACAATGAGCAGTTCTTC
14	.	TRBJ2-7	TRBD1	TRBV5-6	CASSRRQGSNEQYF	TGTGCCAGCAGCAGAAGACAGGGGAGCAACGAGCAGTACTTC
12	.	TRBJ2-5	TRBD1	TRBV15	CATGQAQETQYF	TGTGCCACAGGACAGGCACAAGAGACCCAGTACTTC
14	few	TRBJ1-6	.	TRBV13	CASSLGGRSGTLHF	TGTGCCAGCAGCTTAGGCGGCCGGTCGGGCACCCTCCACTTT
15	.	TRBJ1-1	.	TRBV9	CASSVHGRVNTEAFF	TGTGCCAGCAGCGTACACGGACGGGTGAACACTGAAGCTTTCTTT
14	few	TRBJ1-2	.	TRBV11-2	CASSLSPGGRGYTF	TGTGCCAGCAGCTTATCCCCCGGGGGCAGGGGCTACACCTTC
15	few	TRBJ1-5	.	TRBV12-3/TRBV12-4	CASSLAGRSNQPQHF	TGTGCCAGCAGTTTAGCGGGGAGGAGCAATCAGCCCCAGCATTTT
16	many	TRBJ2-1	TRBD2	TRBV12-3/TRBV12-4	CASSFQAGGSYNEQFF	TGTGCCAGCAGTTTTCAAGCGGGGGGCTCCTACAATGAGCAGTTCTTC
15	.	TRBJ2-3	.	TRBV5-1	CASNPLGDHTDTQYF	TGCGCCAGCAACCCCCTTGGTGACCACACAGATACGCAGTATTTT
13	.	TRBJ1-2	.	TRBV6-1	CASSDAEFYGYTF	TGTGCCAGCAGTGATGCAGAGTTCTATGGCTACACCTTC
13	.	TRBJ1-1	.	TRBV12-3/TRBV12-4	CASSSQTLAEAFF	TGTGCCAGCAGCTCCCAGACCTTGGCTGAAGCTTTCTTT
13	many	TRBJ1-4	TRBD1	TRBV29-1	CSITGTGNEKLFF	TGCAGCATTACCGGGACAGGGAATGAAAAACTGTTTTTT
13	.	TRBJ2-7	TRBD1	TRBV5-1	CASSRDRGDEQYF	TGCGCCAGCAGCCGCGACAGGGGGGACGAGCAGTACTTC
14	.	TRBJ1-2	.	TRBV12-3/TRBV12-4	CASSHSPASYGYTF	TGTGCCAGCAGTCACTCTCCTGCTAGCTATGGCTACACCTTC
14	.	TRBJ1-5	.	TRBV12-3/TRBV12-4	CASSLSPLAYPQHF	TGTGCCAGCAGTTTATCCCCCCTGGCATACCCCCAGCATTTT
13	.	TRBJ2-7	TRBD1	TRBV12-3/TRBV12-4	CASSRNRGREQYF	TGTGCCAGCAGTAGAAACAGGGGGCGCGAGCAGTACTTC
16	.	TRBJ1-1	.	TRBV12-3/TRBV12-4	CASSRRLGLVNTEAFF	TGTGCCAGCAGTCGACGACTCGGGCTAGTGAACACTGAAGCTTTCTTT
14	.	TRBJ1-1	.	TRBV15	CATSSSSGMTEAFF	TGTGCCACCAGCTCCTCCTCGGGAATGACTGAAGCTTTCTTT
13	few	TRBJ1-1	.	TRBV7-2	CASSLGTHTEAFF	TGTGCCAGCAGCTTAGGGACACACACTGAAGCTTTCTTT
13	.	TRBJ2-3	.	TRBV12-3/TRBV12-4	CASTLESADTQYF	TGTGCCAGCACCTTGGAGAGCGCGGATACGCAGTATTTT
14	few	TRBJ1-2	TRBD1	TRBV28	CASSFETRGTGGTF	TGTGCCAGCAGTTTCGAGACCAGGGGGACGGGCGGGACCTTC
15	many	TRBJ1-2	.	TRBV9	CASSAGQFTNYGYTF	TGTGCCAGCAGCGCCGGACAGTTCACTAACTATGGCTACACCTTC
15	.	TRBJ1-6	.	TRBV6-5	CASKRVSSYNSPLHF	TGTGCCAGCAAGAGGGTCAGCTCCTATAATTCACCCCTCCACTTT
17	.	TRBJ1-1	.	TRBV7-9	CASSLVPTRVGDTEAFF	TGTGCCAGCAGCTTAGTGCCCACAAGGGTGGGGGACACTGAAGCTTTCTTT
13	.	TRBJ1-1	.	TRBV20-1	CSARGSGAQEAFF	TGCAGTGCTAGAGGTTCCGGGGCCCAAGAAGCTTTCTTT
11	.	TRBJ1-4	.	TRBV29-1	CSVGGREKLFF	TGCAGCGTCGGGGGACGGGAAAAACTGTTTTTT
17	.	TRBJ2-3	TRBD2	TRBV11-2	CASSLVGTSGYTDTQYF	TGTGCCAGCAGCTTAGTGGGGACTAGCGGTTACACAGATACGCAGTATTTT
13	.	TRBJ1-6	.	TRBV11-2	CASSQAHNSPLHF	TGTGCCAGCAGCCAAGCCCATAATTCACCCCTCCACTTT